A single sample gave rise to the 32 T cell receptor beta chains below, sequenced in a study of monozygotic twins with inflammatory bowel disease. TCRdb reanalyzed the 5' RACE reads, giving one entry per CDR3 protein sequence and no DNA. This repertoire includes around 99,000 distinct CDR3 sequences. The sample was blood. Receptors originate from a human donor with ulcerative colitis or Crohn's disease, or a healthy co-twin of an affected twin (not recorded which).

This chain joins TRBV7-2 and TRBJ2-3; with no DNA, the TCRdb D assignment of TRBD2 cannot be verified. The CDR3 length is 17 residues. Germline values: CDR1 SGHTA, CDR2 FQGNSA. This chain's CDR3 is CASSFKLTSGGTDTQYF.

The chain uses TRBV5-1 and TRBJ2-1. The CDR3 covers 15 residues. Germline V gives CDR1 SGHRS, CDR2 YFSETQ. The CDR3 region is CASSLSEAVYNEQFF.

The chain couples TRBV7-2 to TRBJ1-6; lacking DNA, the TRBD1 call made by TCRdb goes unchecked. Germline-derived CDR1 and CDR2 are SGHTA and FQGNSA. The CDR3 is made up of 15 amino acids. CDR3 sequence: CASSFGEGGDSPLHF.

This rearrangement joins TRBV20-1 to TRBJ1-1; TCRdb's D call, TRBD1, is unchecked because there is no DNA. The CDR3 is 13 amino acids. CDR1 is DFQATT, CDR2 SNEGSKA, per germline (reference sequence). CDR3 amino acids: CSVLGTGGTEAFF.

The chain recombines TRBV7-9 with TRBJ1-4. The V gene's germline CDR1 is SEHNR and CDR2 FQNEAQ (reference sequence). The length of the CDR3 is 13 residues. CDR3 region: CASSLDRQKKLFF.

The chain couples TRBV12-3 or TRBV12-4 to TRBJ1-1; TCRdb outputs TRBD1, but without DNA this stays unchecked. The length of the CDR3 is 12 residues. Here the CDR3 reads CASSLRQGAAFF.

V and J are TRBV12-3 or TRBV12-4 and TRBJ2-2; lacking DNA, the TRBD1 call made by TCRdb goes unchecked. The length of the CDR3 is 14 residues. The CDR3 is CASTQSGFPGELFF.

The rearrangement links TRBV6-1 to TRBJ2-1; TCRdb selects TRBD2, and the lack of DNA leaves this call unchecked. This CDR3 region has 15 residues. CDR1 and CDR2 from the germline V gene are MNHNS and SASEGT. The CDR3 loop is CASSPAGGAVNEQFF.

The genes are TRBV10-3 and TRBJ2-1. CDR3 length: 17 residues. CDR1 and CDR2 (germline): ENHRY, SYGVKD. The CDR3 loop is CAISESVQETSYNEQFF.

The V call is TRBV11-2, the J call TRBJ2-7; with no DNA, the TCRdb D assignment of TRBD2 cannot be verified. The germline V gene encodes CDR1 SGHAT and CDR2 FQNNGV. CDR3 length equals 17 residues. CDR3 residues: CASQRGEGTSVSYEQYF.

The chain uses TRBV11-2 and TRBJ2-1; TCRdb's D call, TRBD1, is unchecked because there is no DNA. In germline, CDR1 is SGHAT, CDR2 FQNNGV. This CDR3 region has 16 residues. The chain's CDR3 is CASSFAPGTGSNEQFF. The variable domain in full, with the rest retrieved from reference TRBV11-2 and TRBJ2-1, is EAGVAQSPRYKIIEKRQSVAFWCNPISGHATLYWYQQILGQGPKLLIQFQNNGVVDDSQLPKDRFSAERLKGVDSTLKIQPAKLEDSAVYLCASSFAPGTGSNEQFFGPGTRLTVL.

V usage is TRBV7-9 and J usage is TRBJ2-1; TCRdb's D call of TRBD2 is untestable without DNA. CDR1 is SEHNR, CDR2 FQNEAQ, per germline (reference sequence). The CDR3 is 16 residues long. The CDR3 loop reads CASSLAAGEGYNEQFF.

The rearrangement uses TRBV2 and TRBJ2-2; the D call from TCRdb, TRBD1, cannot be confirmed without DNA. The germline CDR1 and CDR2 sequences are SNHLY and FYNNEI. The CDR3 is 14 amino acids. The CDR3 spells CASRPGGYTGELFF.

The chain recombines TRBV5-1 with TRBJ2-7. Per the germline V gene, CDR1 is SGHRS and CDR2 is YFSETQ. The CDR3 is 15 amino acids. The CDR3 reads CASSAGLANSYEQYF.

The rearrangement joins TRBV2 to TRBJ2-2; the TRBD2 assignment by TCRdb is unverifiable without DNA. CDR3 length equals 14 residues. The germline V gene has CDR1 SNHLY and CDR2 FYNNEI. CDR3 loop: CASTKRDFTGELFF.

The chain links TRBV20-1 to TRBJ2-3; TCRdb selects TRBD1, and the lack of DNA leaves this call unchecked. Germline V gene sequence: CDR1 DFQATT, CDR2 SNEGSKA (reference sequence). The CDR3 contains 13 residues. The CDR3 is CSADRGLPDTQYF.

This chain connects TRBV20-1 to TRBJ1-2; TCRdb calls TRBD1, which cannot be checked without DNA. Germline V gene sequence: CDR1 DFQATT, CDR2 SNEGSKA (reference sequence). This CDR3 is 14 amino acids long. CDR3 sequence reads: CSARGTGGVYGYTF.

The chain links TRBV29-1 to TRBJ2-1; TCRdb's D call, TRBD2, is unchecked because there is no DNA. This CDR3 is 12 amino acids long. The germline CDR1 and CDR2 sequences are SQVTM and ANQGSEA. CDR3 region: CSVAGLRGEQFF.

V usage is TRBV15 and J usage is TRBJ2-7; TCRdb's D call, TRBD1, is unchecked because there is no DNA. This CDR3 has 16 residues. CDR1 is LNHNV, CDR2 YYDKDF, per germline (reference sequence). CDR3 sequence reads: CATSRDMGGSSYEQYF.

The chain recombines TRBV7-2 with TRBJ2-3. The CDR3 covers 14 residues. Looked up from germline, CDR1 is SGHTA and CDR2 is FQGNSA. The CDR3 reads CASSVHPSTDTQYF.

The rearrangement uses TRBV28 and TRBJ2-5; TCRdb's D call, TRBD1, is unchecked because there is no DNA. The CDR3 runs to 15 residues. CDR1 and CDR2 from the germline V gene are MDHEN and SYDVKM. The chain's CDR3 is CASSLTDREQETQYF.

The V and J genes are TRBV7-9 and TRBJ1-1; TCRdb lists TRBD1, though no DNA is available to test this call. CDR1 SEHNR and CDR2 FQNEAQ come from the germline V gene (reference sequence). The CDR3 has 16 residues. CDR3 residues: CASSLALARSGAEAFF.

The gene calls are TRBV29-1 and TRBJ1-1; TCRdb returns TRBD1, unconfirmable since there is no DNA. Germline V gene sequence: CDR1 SQVTM, CDR2 ANQGSEA. This CDR3 region has 13 residues. The CDR3 loop is CSVATGVNTEAFF.

CDR3 in amino acids: CASSSQGGFSPLHF. The rearrangement joins TRBV5-4 to TRBJ1-6; there is no DNA to check the TCRdb D call of TRBD1. Germline CDR1 and CDR2: SGHNT and YYREEE (reference sequence). CDR3 size: 14 residues.

The chain links TRBV3-1 to TRBJ2-3; no DNA is available, so the TRBD1 call from TCRdb remains unchecked. There are 15 residues in the CDR3. CDR1 is LGHDT and CDR2 is YNNKEL in the germline V gene (reference sequence). The CDR3 is CASSQGRGQGGTQYF.

The chain uses TRBV27 and TRBJ2-7; TCRdb indicates TRBD1, and absent DNA this call remains unverified. Germline V lookup: CDR1 MNHEY, CDR2 SMNVEV (reference sequence). This CDR3 contains 16 residues. CDR3 sequence reads: CASSYAGGQGGNEQYF.

V and J are TRBV9 and TRBJ2-3. Germline-derived CDR1 and CDR2 are SGDLS and YYNGEE. There are 13 residues in the CDR3. The CDR3 here is CASSGRTTDTQYF.

The chain couples TRBV6-2 or TRBV6-3 to TRBJ2-7; TCRdb returns TRBD1, unconfirmable since there is no DNA. Germline V lookup: CDR1 MNHEY, CDR2 SVGEGT. CDR3 length: 14 amino acids. The CDR3 sequence is CASSLDRAFREQYF.

V gene TRBV2 combines with J gene TRBJ1-5; TCRdb's D gene call, TRBD1, goes unchecked for lack of DNA. This CDR3 region has 13 residues. Germline lookup yields CDR1 SNHLY and CDR2 FYNNEI. This chain's CDR3 is CASSVEGNQPQYF.

The rearrangement links TRBV5-1 to TRBJ1-1. Germline-derived CDR1 and CDR2 are SGHRS and YFSETQ. This CDR3 comprises 15 residues. Here the CDR3 reads CASSLEVGSNTEAFF.

The CDR3 sequence: CASSWTSTYEQYF. The chain recombines TRBV27 with TRBJ2-7. The CDR3 has 13 residues. The germline gives CDR1 MNHEY, CDR2 SMNVEV (reference sequence).

The rearrangement uses TRBV7-3 and TRBJ2-2. CDR1 is SGHTA, CDR2 FQGTGA, per germline. The CDR3 is made up of 14 amino acids. The CDR3 protein is CASSLSGDTGELFF. The complete variable domain, with remaining parts taken from reference TRBV7-3 and TRBJ2-2, reads GAGVSQTPSNKVTEKGKYVELRCDPISGHTALYWYRQSLGQGPEFLIYFQGTGAADDSGLPNDRFFAVRPEGSVSTLKIQRTERGDSAVYLCASSLSGDTGELFFGEGSRLTVL.